This T cell receptor (beta chain) was sequenced during a study of blood T cell repertoires in COVID-19. For the study at large: The United States, Italy and Spain supplied acute and convalescent COVID-19 samples. In each case, the material was cDNA or gDNA derived from T cells, B-cell-depleted T cells, or PBMCs.

Germline lookup yields CDR1 SEHNR and CDR2 FQNEAQ (reference sequence). The length of the CDR3 is 15 residues. J was trimmed by 4 bases and V by 0 bases; bases with no gene match: 3. Authors' processing steps: The assay estimated nucleated cells by amplifying reference gene primers. TCRdb's table, derived via immunoSEQ multiplex PCR, lists solely in-frame clones and lacks some. V, J and clone size were drawn from that table, and D and trimming were deduced from the DNA. Of just over 80,000 clones detected, around three quarters appear once; the ten largest clones hold roughly a fifth. The chain joins TRBV7-9 to TRBJ2-1, with TRBD1 identical over 7 bases. The sample consisted of peripheral blood. The clonotype comes from an elderly woman with active or convalescent COVID-19. The CDR3 sequence: CASSLALGQYNEQFF. The CDR3 DNA reads TGTGCCAGCAGCTTAGCGTTGGGACAGTACAATGAGCAGTTCTTC.